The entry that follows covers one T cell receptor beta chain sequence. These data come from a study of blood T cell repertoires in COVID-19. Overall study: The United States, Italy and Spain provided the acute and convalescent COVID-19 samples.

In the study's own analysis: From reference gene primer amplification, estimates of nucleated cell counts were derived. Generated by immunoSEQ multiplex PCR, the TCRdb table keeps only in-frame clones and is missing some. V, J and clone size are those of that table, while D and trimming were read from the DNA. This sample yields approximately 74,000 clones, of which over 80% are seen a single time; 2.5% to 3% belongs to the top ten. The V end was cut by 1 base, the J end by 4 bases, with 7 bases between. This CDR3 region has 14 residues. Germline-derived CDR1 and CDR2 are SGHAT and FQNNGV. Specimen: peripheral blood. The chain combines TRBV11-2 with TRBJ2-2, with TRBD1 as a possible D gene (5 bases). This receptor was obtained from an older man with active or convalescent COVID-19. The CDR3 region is CASSLARVTGELFF. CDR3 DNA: TGTGCCAGCAGCTTAGCCAGGGTCACCGGGGAGCTGTTTTTT.